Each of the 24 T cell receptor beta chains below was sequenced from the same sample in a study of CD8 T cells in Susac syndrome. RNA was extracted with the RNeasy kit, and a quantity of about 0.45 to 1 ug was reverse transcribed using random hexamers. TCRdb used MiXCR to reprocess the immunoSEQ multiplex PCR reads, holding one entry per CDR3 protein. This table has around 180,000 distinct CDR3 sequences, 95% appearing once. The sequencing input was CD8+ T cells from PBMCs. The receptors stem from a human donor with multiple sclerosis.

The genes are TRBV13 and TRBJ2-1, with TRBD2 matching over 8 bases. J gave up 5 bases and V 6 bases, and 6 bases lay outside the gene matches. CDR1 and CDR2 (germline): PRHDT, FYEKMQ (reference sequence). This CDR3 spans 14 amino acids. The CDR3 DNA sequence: TGTGCCAGCAGGCGACTAGCGAAAAACAATGAGCAGTTCTTC. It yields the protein CASRRLAKNNEQFF.

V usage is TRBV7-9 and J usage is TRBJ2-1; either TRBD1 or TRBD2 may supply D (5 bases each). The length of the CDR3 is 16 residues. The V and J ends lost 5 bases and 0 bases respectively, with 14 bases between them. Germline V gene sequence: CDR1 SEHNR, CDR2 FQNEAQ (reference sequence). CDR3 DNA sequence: TGTGCCAGCAGCAACCGAGGGGCTCACTCCTACAATGAGCAGTTCTTC. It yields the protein CASSNRGAHSYNEQFF. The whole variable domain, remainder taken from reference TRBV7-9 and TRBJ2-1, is DTGVSQNPRHKITKRGQNVTFRCDPISEHNRLYWYRQTLGQGPEFLTYFQNEAQLEKSRLLSDRFSAERPKGSFSTLEIQRTEQGDSAMYLCASSNRGAHSYNEQFFGPGTRLTVL.

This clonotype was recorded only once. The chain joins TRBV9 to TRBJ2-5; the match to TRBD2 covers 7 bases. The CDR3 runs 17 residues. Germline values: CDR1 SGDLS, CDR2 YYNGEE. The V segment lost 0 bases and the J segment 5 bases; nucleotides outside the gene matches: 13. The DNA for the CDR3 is TGTGCCAGCAGCGTAGGTTTAGGGGAGGGCCTAGGGGAGACCCAGTACTTC. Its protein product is CASSVGLGEGLGETQYF. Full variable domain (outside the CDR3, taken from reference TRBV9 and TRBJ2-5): DSGVTQTPKHLITATGQRVTLRCSPRSGDLSVYWYQQSLDQGLQFLIQYYNGEERAKGNILERFSAQQFPDLHSELNLSSLELGDSALYFCASSVGLGEGLGETQYFGPGTRLLVL.

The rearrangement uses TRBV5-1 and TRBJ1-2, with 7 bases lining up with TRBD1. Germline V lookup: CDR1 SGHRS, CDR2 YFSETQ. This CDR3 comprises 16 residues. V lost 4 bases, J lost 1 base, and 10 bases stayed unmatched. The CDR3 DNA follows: TGCGCCAGCAGCAAGGCTACGACAGGGTTTAACTATGGCTACACCTTC. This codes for CASSKATTGFNYGYTF.

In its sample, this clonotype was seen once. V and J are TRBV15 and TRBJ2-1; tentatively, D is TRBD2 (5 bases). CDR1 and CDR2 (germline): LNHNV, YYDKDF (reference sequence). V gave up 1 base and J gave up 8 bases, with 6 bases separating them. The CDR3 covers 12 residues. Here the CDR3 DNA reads TGTGCCACCAGCAGAGGAGCGGATGAGCAGTTCTTC. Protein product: CATSRGADEQFF.

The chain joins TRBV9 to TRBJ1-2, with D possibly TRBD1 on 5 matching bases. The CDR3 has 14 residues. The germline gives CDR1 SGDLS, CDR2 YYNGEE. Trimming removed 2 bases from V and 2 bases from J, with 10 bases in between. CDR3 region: CASSVGGANYGYTF. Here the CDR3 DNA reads TGTGCCAGCAGCGTCGGAGGGGCGAACTATGGCTACACCTTC. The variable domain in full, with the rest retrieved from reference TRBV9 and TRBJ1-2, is DSGVTQTPKHLITATGQRVTLRCSPRSGDLSVYWYQQSLDQGLQFLIQYYNGEERAKGNILERFSAQQFPDLHSELNLSSLELGDSALYFCASSVGGANYGYTFGSGTRLTVV.

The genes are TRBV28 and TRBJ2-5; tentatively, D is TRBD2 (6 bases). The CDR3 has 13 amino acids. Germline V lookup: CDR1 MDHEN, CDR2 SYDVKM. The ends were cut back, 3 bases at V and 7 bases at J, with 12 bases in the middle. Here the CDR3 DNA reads TGTGCCAGCAGTTTTTTAGTGGGGGGGACCCAGTACTTC. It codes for CASSFLVGGTQYF.

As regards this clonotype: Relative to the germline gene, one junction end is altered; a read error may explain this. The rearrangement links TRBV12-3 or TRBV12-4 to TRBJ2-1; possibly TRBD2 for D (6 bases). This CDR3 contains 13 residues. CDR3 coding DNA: TGTGCCAGCAGCTTAGCGGAACCCAATGAGCAGTTCTTC. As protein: CASSLAEPNEQFF.

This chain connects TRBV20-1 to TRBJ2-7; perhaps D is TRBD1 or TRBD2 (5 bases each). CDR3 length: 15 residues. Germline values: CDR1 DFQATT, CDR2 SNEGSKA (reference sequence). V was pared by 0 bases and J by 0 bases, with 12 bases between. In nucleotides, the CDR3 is TGCAGTGCTAGAGATTATGGGGGAGACTCCTACGAGCAGTACTTC. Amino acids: CSARDYGGDSYEQYF.

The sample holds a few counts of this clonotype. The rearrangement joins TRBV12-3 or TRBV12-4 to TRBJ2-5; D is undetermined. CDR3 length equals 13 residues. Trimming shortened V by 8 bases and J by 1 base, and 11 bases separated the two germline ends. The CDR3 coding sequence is TGTGCCAGCTCCACGACGGGCCAAGAGACCCAGTACTTC. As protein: CASSTTGQETQYF.

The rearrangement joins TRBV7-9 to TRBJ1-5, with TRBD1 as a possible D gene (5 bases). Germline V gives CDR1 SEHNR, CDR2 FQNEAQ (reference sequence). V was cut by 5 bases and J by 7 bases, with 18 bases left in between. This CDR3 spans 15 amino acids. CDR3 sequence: CASSPPGQGGQPQHF. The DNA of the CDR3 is TGTGCCAGCAGCCCACCGGGGCAGGGCGGGCAGCCCCAGCATTTT.

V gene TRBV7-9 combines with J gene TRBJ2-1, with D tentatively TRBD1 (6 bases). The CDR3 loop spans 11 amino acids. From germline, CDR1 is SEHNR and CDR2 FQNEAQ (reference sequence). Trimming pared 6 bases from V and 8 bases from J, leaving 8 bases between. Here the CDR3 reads CASSRTDEQFF. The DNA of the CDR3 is TGTGCCAGCAGTCGGACAGATGAGCAGTTCTTC.

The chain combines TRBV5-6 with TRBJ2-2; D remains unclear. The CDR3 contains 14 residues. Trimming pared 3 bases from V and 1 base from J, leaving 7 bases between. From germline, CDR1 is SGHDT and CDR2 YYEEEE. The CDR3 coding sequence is TGTGCCAGCAGCTGGACCCTGAACACCGGGGAGCTGTTTTTT. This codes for CASSWTLNTGELFF.

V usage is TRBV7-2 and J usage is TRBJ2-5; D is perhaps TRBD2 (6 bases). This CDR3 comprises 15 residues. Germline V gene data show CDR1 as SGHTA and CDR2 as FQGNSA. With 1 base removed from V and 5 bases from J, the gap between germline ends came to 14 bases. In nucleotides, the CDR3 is TGTGCCAGCAGCTTAGGCCGGGAGTACGTTGAGACCCAGTACTTC. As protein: CASSLGREYVETQYF.

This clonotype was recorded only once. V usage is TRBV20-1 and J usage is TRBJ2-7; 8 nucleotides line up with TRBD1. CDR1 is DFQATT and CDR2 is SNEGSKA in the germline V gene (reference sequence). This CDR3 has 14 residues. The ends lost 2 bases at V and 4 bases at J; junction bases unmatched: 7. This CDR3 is CSARIDRGSYEQYF. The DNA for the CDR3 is TGCAGTGCTAGAATCGACAGGGGCTCTTACGAGCAGTACTTC.

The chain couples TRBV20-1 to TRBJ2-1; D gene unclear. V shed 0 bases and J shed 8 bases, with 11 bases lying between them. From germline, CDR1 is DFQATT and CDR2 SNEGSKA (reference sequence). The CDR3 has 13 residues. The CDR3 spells CSARDIPLDEQFF. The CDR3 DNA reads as TGCAGTGCTAGAGATATCCCCTTAGATGAGCAGTTCTTC.

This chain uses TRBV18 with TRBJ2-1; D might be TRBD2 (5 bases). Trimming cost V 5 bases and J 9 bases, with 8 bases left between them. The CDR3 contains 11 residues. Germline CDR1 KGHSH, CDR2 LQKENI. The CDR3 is CASSAAGEQFF. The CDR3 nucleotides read TGTGCCAGCTCAGCCGCGGGTGAGCAGTTCTTC.

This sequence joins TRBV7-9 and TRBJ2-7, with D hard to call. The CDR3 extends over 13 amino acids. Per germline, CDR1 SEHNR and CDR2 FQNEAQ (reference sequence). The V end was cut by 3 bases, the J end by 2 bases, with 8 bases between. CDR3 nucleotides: TGTGCCAGCAGCTTTTTCAGTGCCTACGAGCAGTACTTC. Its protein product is CASSFFSAYEQYF.

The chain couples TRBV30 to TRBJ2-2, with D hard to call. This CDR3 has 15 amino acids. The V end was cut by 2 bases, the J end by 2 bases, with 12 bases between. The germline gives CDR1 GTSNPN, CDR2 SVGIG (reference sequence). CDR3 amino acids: CAWSMLGPNTGELFF. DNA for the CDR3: TGTGCCTGGAGTATGTTGGGCCCAAACACCGGGGAGCTGTTTTTT.

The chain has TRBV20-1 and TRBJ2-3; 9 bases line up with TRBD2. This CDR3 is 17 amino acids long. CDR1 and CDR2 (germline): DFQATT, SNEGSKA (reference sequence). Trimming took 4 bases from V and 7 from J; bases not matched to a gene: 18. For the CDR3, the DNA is TGCAGTGCTACCCTCACGGCGAGGCTAGCGGGACCTAATACGCAGTATTTT. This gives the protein CSATLTARLAGPNTQYF.

The CDR3 DNA sequence: TGTGCTAGTGGTTTGGGTCGGGGTCAAGAGACCCAGTACTTC. Its protein product is CASGLGRGQETQYF. The chain couples TRBV12-5 to TRBJ2-5; a weak D match, TRBD2 (5 bases). Trimming cost V 1 base and J 2 bases, with 8 bases left between them. CDR1 and CDR2 from the germline V gene are LGHNT and FRNRAP. The CDR3 has 14 residues.

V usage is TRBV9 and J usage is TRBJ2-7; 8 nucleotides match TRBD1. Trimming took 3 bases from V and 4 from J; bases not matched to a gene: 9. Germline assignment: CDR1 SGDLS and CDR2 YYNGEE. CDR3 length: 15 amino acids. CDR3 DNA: TGTGCCAGCAGCGCCGGACAGGGCAAGAGTTACGAGCAGTACTTC. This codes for CASSAGQGKSYEQYF.

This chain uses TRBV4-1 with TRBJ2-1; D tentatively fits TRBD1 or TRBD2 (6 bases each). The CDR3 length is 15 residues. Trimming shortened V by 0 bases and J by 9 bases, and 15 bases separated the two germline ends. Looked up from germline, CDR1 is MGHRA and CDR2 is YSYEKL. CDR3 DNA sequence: TGCGCCAGCAGCCAAGAGAGGGGGGCGTCTCTTGAGCAGTTCTTC. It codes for CASSQERGASLEQFF.

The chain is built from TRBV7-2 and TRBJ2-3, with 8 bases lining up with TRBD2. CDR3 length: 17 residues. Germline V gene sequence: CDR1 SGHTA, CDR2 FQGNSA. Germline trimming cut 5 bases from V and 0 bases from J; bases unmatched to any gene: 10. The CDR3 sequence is CASSPPKREFSTDTQYF. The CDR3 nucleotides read TGTGCCAGCAGCCCCCCTAAGCGGGAGTTTAGCACAGATACGCAGTATTTT.